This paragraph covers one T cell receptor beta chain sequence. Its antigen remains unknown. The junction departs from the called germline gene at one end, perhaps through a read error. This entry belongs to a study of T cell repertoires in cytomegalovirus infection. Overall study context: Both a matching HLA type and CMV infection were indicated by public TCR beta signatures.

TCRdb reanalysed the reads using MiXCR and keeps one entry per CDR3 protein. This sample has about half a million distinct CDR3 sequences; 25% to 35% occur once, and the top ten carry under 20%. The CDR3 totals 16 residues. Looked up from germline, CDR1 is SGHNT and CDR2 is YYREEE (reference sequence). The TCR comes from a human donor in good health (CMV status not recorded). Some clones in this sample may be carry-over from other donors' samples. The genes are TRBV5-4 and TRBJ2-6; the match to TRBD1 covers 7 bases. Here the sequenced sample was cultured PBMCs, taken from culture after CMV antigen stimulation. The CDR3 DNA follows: TGTGCCAGCAGCTTGCCACAGGGGTCTGGGGCCAACGTCCTGATTTTC. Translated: CASSLPQGSGANVLIF.